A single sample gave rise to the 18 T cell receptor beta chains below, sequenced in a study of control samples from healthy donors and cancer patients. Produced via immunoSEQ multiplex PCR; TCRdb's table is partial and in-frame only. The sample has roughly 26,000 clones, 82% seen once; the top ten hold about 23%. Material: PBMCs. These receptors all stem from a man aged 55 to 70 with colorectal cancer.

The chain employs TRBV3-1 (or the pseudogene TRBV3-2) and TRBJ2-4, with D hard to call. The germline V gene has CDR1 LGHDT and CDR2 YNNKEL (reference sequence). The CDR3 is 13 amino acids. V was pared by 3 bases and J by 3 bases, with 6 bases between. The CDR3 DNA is TGTGCCAGCAGCCACGGATTCAAAAACATTCAGTACTTC. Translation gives CASSHGFKNIQYF.

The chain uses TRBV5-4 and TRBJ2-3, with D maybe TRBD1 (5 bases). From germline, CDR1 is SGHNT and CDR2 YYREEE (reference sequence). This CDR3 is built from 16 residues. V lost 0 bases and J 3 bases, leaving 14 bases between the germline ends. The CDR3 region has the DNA TGTGCCAGCAGCTTGGACGTTAGTACAGGTACAGATACGCAGTATTTT. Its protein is CASSLDVSTGTDTQYF.

CDR3 nucleotide sequence: TGCGCCAGCAGCCAAGAGGGGGCAGGGAACACTGAAGCTTTCTTT. The encoded protein is CASSQEGAGNTEAFF. V and J are TRBV4-3 and TRBJ1-1; possible D gene TRBD1, 6 bases. The germline gives CDR1 LGHNA, CDR2 YSLEER. V was cut by 0 bases and J by 1 base, with 9 bases left in between. The CDR3 loop spans 15 amino acids.

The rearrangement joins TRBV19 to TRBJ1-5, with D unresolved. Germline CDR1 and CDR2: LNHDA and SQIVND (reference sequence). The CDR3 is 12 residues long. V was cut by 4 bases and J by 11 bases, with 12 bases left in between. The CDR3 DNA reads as TGTGCCAGTAGTACCCCGGGAGGCACCCAGCATTTT. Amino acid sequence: CASSTPGGTQHF.

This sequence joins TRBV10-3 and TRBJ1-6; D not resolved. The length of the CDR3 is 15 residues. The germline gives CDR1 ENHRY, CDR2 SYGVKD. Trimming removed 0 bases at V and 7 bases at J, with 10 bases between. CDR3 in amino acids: CAISESTSNNSPLHF. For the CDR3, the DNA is TGTGCCATCAGTGAGTCGACAAGCAACAATTCACCCCTCCACTTT.

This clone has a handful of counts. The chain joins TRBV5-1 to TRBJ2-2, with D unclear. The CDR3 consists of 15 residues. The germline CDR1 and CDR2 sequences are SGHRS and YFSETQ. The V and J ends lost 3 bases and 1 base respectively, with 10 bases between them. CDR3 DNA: TGCGCCAGCAGCTGGTCCACTGGGAACACCGGGGAGCTGTTTTTT. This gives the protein CASSWSTGNTGELFF.

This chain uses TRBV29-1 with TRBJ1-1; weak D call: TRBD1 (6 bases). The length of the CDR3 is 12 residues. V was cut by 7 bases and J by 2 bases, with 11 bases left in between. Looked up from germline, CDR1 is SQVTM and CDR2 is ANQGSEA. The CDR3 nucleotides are TGCAGCGGAAGGGGGTCCAACACTGAAGCTTTCTTT. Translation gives CSGRGSNTEAFF.

The CDR3 reads CASSFRTVPYEQYF. The CDR3 DNA reads TGTGCCAGCAGCTTTAGGACCGTCCCCTACGAGCAGTACTTC. This chain connects TRBV13 to TRBJ2-7; D uncertain. Trimming stripped 3 bases from V and 2 bases from J, with 11 bases between. The CDR3 is 14 residues long. Per the germline V gene, CDR1 is PRHDT and CDR2 is FYEKMQ (reference sequence).

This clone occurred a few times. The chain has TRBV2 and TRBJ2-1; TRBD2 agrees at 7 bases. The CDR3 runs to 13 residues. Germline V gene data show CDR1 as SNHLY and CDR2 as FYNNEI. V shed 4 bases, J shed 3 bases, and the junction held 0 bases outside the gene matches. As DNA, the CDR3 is TGTGCCAGCAGTGGGACTAGCTACAATGAGCAGTTCTTC. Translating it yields CASSGTSYNEQFF.

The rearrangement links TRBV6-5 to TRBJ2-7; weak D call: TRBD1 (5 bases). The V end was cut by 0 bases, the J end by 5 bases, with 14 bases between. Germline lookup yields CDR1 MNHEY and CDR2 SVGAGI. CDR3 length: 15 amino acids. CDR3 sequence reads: CASSYSISRGDEQYF. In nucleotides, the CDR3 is TGTGCCAGCAGTTACTCGATAAGTAGGGGCGACGAGCAGTACTTC.

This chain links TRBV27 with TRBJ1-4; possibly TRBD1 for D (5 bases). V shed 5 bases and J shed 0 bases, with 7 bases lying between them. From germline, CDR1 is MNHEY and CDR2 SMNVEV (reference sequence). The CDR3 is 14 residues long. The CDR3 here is CASSPGTTNEKLFF. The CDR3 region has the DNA TGTGCCAGCAGTCCAGGGACAACTAATGAAAAACTGTTTTTT.

Written as DNA, the CDR3 is TGTGCCAGCAGCGGTTCAGGAGCCTCCACAGATACGCAGTATTTT. As protein: CASSGSGASTDTQYF. The chain links TRBV7-9 to TRBJ2-3; D is ambiguous. Germline V gene sequence: CDR1 SEHNR, CDR2 FQNEAQ (reference sequence). CDR3 length: 15 amino acids. Trimming cost V 5 bases and J 2 bases, with 14 bases left between them.

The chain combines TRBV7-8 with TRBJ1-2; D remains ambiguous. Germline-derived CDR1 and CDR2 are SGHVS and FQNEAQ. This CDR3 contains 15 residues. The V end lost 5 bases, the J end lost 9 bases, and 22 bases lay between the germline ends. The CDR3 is CASSTRTQRVGSYTF. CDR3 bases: TGTGCCAGCAGCACTCGGACCCAACGAGTTGGGAGCTACACCTTC.

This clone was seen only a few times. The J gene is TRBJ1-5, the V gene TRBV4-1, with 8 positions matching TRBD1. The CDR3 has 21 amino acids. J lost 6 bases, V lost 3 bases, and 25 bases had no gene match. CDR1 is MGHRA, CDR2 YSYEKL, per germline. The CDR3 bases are TGCGCCAGCAGCCACGGCATCCCCGGGACAGGATATCAACCTACGCCTCAGCCCCAGCATTTT. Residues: CASSHGIPGTGYQPTPQPQHF.

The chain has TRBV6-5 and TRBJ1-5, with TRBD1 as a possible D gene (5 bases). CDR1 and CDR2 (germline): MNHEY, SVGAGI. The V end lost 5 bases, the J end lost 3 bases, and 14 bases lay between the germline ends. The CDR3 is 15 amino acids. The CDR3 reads CASSTGQGPNQPQHF. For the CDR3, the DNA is TGTGCCAGCAGTACCGGGCAGGGTCCCAATCAGCCCCAGCATTTT.

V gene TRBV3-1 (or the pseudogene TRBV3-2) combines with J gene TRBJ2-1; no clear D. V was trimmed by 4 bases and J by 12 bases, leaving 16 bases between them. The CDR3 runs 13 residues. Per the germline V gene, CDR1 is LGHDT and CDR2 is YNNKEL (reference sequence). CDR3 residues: CASSRSGVQGQFF. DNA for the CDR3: TGTGCCAGCAGCCGCTCTGGGGTCCAAGGGCAGTTCTTC.

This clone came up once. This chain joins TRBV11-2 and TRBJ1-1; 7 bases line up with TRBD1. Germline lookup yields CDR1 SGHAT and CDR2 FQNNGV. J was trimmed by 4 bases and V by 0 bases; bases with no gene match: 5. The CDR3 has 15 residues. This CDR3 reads CASSLDNRGGTEAFF. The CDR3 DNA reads TGTGCCAGCAGCTTAGATAACAGGGGAGGCACTGAAGCTTTCTTT.

This CDR3 is CASTGTGGDVKQYF. The CDR3 nucleotides are TGTGCCAGCACTGGGACAGGGGGTGATGTGAAGCAGTACTTC. The chain joins TRBV2 to TRBJ2-7, with 11 bases lining up with TRBD1. The CDR3 is 14 residues long. The V gene end was trimmed by 7 bases and the J gene end by 8 bases; junction bases not matched to a gene: 10. The germline CDR1 and CDR2 sequences are SNHLY and FYNNEI.